These 9 T cell receptor beta chains came from one sample sequenced in a study of cytomegalovirus exposure and HLA in healthy donors. Primers for the PCR totalled 60 Vbeta and 13 Jbeta. Clones were read by immunoSEQ multiplex PCR, and TCRdb kept only the in-frame ones, dropping some. The data hold approximately 180,000 clones, with about 75% observed a single time. The sequencing sample was made of PBMCs. Receptor source: a middle-aged man in good health and CMV-seropositive.

For the CDR3, the DNA is TGTGCCAGCAGCTTAAGTGGGACAGGGGTTCACGAGCAGTACTTC. This encodes CASSLSGTGVHEQYF. The chain recombines TRBV7-3 with TRBJ2-7, with TRBD1 identical over 10 bases. The V gene end was trimmed by 1 base and the J gene end by 5 bases; junction bases not matched to a gene: 5. From germline, CDR1 is SGHTA and CDR2 FQGTGA. This CDR3 comprises 15 residues.

This CDR3 is CASSLARLAGRYQETQYF. In DNA form, the CDR3 reads TGTGCCAGCAGCTTGGCCCGCCTAGCGGGAAGGTACCAAGAGACCCAGTACTTC. This chain connects TRBV5-4 to TRBJ2-5, with 9 bases matching TRBD2. This CDR3 comprises 18 residues. CDR1 and CDR2 (germline): SGHNT, YYREEE (reference sequence). J gave up 0 bases and V 0 bases, and 9 bases lay outside the gene matches.

This chain uses TRBV5-4 with TRBJ2-5, with 9 bases aligning to TRBD2. This CDR3 comprises 15 residues. Per germline, CDR1 SGHNT and CDR2 YYREEE (reference sequence). Unmatched junction bases numbered 4, after V lost 0 bases and J lost 4 bases. The chain's CDR3 is CASSLVAGGRETQYF. The CDR3, as DNA: TGTGCCAGCAGCTTGGTGGCGGGAGGGCGAGAGACCCAGTACTTC.

The chain uses TRBV7-3 and TRBJ2-1; tentative D call: TRBD2 (5 bases). CDR3 size: 15 residues. Germline-derived CDR1 and CDR2 are SGHTA and FQGTGA. V lost 2 bases, J lost 2 bases, and 10 bases lay in between. CDR3 in DNA: TGTGCCAGCAGCTTACTATTAGCGACCTACAATGAGCAGTTCTTC. Its translation: CASSLLLATYNEQFF.

The chain carries TRBV7-2 and TRBJ1-1; TRBD1 might be the D (5 bases). Germline V gene data show CDR1 as SGHTA and CDR2 as FQGNSA. CDR3 size: 13 residues. V was shortened by 1 base and J by 4 bases, with 7 bases between the two germline ends. In DNA form, the CDR3 reads TGTGCCAGCAGCTTAGGACAGACCACTGAAGCTTTCTTT. Translated: CASSLGQTTEAFF. Drawing the rest from reference TRBV7-2 and TRBJ1-1, the complete variable domain is GAGVSQSPSNKVTEKGKDVELRCDPISGHTALYWYRQSLGQGLEFLIYFQGNSAPDKSGLPSDRFSAERTGGSVSTLTIQRTQQEDSAVYLCASSLGQTTEAFFGQGTRLTVV.

V usage is TRBV29-1 and J usage is TRBJ1-3; weak D call: TRBD1 (6 bases). V lost 6 bases, J lost 1 base, and 13 bases lay in between. Germline loops: CDR1 SQVTM, CDR2 ANQGSEA. This CDR3 is built from 14 residues. The CDR3 protein is CSVQQGRSGNTIYF. Here the CDR3 DNA reads TGCAGCGTCCAACAGGGAAGGTCTGGAAACACCATATATTTT.

The V and J genes are TRBV30 and TRBJ2-7, with no clear D. CDR1 and CDR2 (germline): GTSNPN, SVGIG (reference sequence). V was shortened by 2 bases and J by 1 base, with 6 bases between the two germline ends. The CDR3 totals 12 residues. The CDR3 sequence: CAWSPFSYEQYF. The CDR3 DNA reads TGTGCCTGGAGTCCATTTTCCTACGAGCAGTACTTC.

The chain is built from TRBV7-6 and TRBJ2-7, with TRBD2 matching 7 bases. The CDR3 covers 15 residues. The germline gives CDR1 SGHVS, CDR2 FNYEAQ. With 4 bases clipped from V and 3 bases from J, the junction kept 9 bases outside the gene matches. This CDR3 is CASSSFPSGVYEQYF. CDR3 nucleotide sequence: TGTGCCAGCAGCTCTTTTCCTAGCGGTGTCTACGAGCAGTACTTC.

The rearrangement uses TRBV9 and TRBJ1-3, with a tentative D call TRBD1 (6 bases). The length of the CDR3 is 15 residues. From germline, CDR1 is SGDLS and CDR2 YYNGEE. CDR3 in DNA: TGTCCCAATCAGGGACACCTCTCCTCTGGAAACACCATATATTTT. Protein: CPNQGHLSSGNTIYF.